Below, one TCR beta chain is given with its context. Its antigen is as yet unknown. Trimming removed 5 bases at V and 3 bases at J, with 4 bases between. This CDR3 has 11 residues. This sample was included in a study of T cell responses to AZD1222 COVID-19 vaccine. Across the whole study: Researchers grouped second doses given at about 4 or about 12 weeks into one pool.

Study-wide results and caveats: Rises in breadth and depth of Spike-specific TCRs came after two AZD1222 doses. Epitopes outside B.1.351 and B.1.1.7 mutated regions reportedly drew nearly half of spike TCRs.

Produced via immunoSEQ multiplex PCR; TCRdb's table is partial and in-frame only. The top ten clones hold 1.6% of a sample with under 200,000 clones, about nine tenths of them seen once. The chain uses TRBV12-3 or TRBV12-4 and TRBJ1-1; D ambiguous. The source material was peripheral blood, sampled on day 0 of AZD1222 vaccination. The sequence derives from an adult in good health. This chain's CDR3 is CASSQYTEAFF. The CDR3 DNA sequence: TGTGCCAGCAGTCAGTACACTGAAGCTTTCTTT.